This note documents a single TCR beta chain sequence. CDR3 length: 15 residues. Germline V gene sequence: CDR1 SGHNT, CDR2 YENEEA. The V gene end was trimmed by 1 base and the J gene end by 5 bases; junction bases not matched to a gene: 7. This entry is derived from a study of tumor-infiltrating lymphocytes in primary liver carcinoma. Turning to the study itself: The patient group consisted of men and women aged 30 to 69 years.

Unsorted whole blood supplied the blood RNA, and germline DNA was isolated too. Before the surgical procedure, approximately 4 milliliters of peripheral blood were collected. Synthesis of TCR beta cDNA was carried out from about 540 ng total RNA with a constant-region primer. Modified slightly, ARM-PCR produced TCR beta libraries over three nested multiplex PCR rounds. TRBV1-TRBV30 forward and Cbeta reverse primers drove the first two roughly 10-cycle rounds. A single record per CDR3 protein comes from TCRdb applying MiXCR to the multiplex PCR reads. This repertoire shows 190,000 or so distinct CDR3 sequences, less than 65% found once; its top ten account for 5.5% to 9%.

The clonotype comes from a woman aged 60-75 years with primary liver carcinoma and hepatitis B virus infection. Sequenced: peripheral blood. This chain uses TRBV11-3 with TRBJ1-1; 7 bases are shared with TRBD1. This chain's CDR3 is CASSLGSQGMTEAFF. The DNA of the CDR3 is TGTGCCAGCAGCTTAGGTTCACAGGGGATGACTGAAGCTTTCTTT.